This section outlines one TCR beta chain sequence together with its context. This clone was detected a few times. Its binding antigen is unknown. No much larger clone is present one base from it, and per-base qualities are unavailable. This specimen comes from a study of beta chain features in type 1 diabetes (dated by TCRdb to the late 2010s). Background on the whole study: Mean age, gender distribution, total cell number and subset yield were not different between patients and healthy donors. A total of roughly 100,000,000 sorted cells were examined across all samples, and the number of cells per subset was strongly correlated with RNA yield. In the study, recently diagnosed type 1 diabetes patients and matched healthy donors were compared on the TCRB repertoires of their sorted circulating CD4+ T cell subsets. Regulatory and stem cell-like memory subsets were isolated from only 8 patients and about eight healthy donors, whereas naive and central memory subsets came from all 30 or so donors.

Per the germline V gene, LGHNA is the CDR1 and YNFKEQ is the CDR2. CDR3 length: 16 amino acids, cysteine to phenylalanine. The sequence is cut down to CDR3 DNA, 48 bases in frame from base 1. At the junction V is shortened by 2 bases and J by 1 base; bases outside the gene matches: 7. Broader findings and caveats from the paper: Fewer insertions and more nucleotide deletions at VDJ recombination sites were observed in patients with type 1 diabetes, implying thymic rearrangement abnormalities. Shorter templates might have been favored by PCR, but patient and control samples were amplified and corrected together, so both groups would have been affected equally by any skew. Sequencing cDNA rather than genomic DNA could over-represent highly expressing activated cells, although activation and CD3 levels did not differ between groups. Only small numbers of individuals were included in the HLA sub-analyses, which left unresolved whether HLA type had any influence on TCRB rearrangement. Naive, central memory and regulatory TCRB repertoires appeared more similar among patients than among healthy donors. In all four CD4+ subsets, TCRB CDR3 length was moderately but significantly shorter in type 1 diabetes patients.

A single peripheral blood draw of about 120 mL on average was collected from each donor into heparinised tubes. Naive, central memory, regulatory and stem cell-like memory CD4+ T cells were sorted on a BD FACSAria II using a panel including CD45RO, CCR7, CD25, CD127, CD95 and CD27. Purity was above 98% for every sorted population. PBMCs were isolated immediately by Lymphoprep density gradient centrifugation and stained directly without culture. To minimize batch effects, samples were stained and sorted in pairs, one healthy donor with one patient per experiment. The High Capacity cDNA Reverse Transcription Kit was used to reverse transcribe all of the isolated RNA, meaning that expressed TCRB transcripts were what got sequenced. Deep immunoSEQ sequencing was applied to naive, central memory and regulatory T cell samples, giving an average of around 3.8 million total reads per sample. After sorted cells were lysed in RLT buffer, RNA was extracted with DNase-treated RNeasy Micro or Mini kits, with the choice depending on cell number. Each cell subset was processed on its own to prevent cross-contamination, while patient and healthy donor samples were processed together. The immunoSEQ multiplex PCR was used to amplify TCRB sequences from cDNA, generating 87-bp fragments that spanned the CDR3 region. Sequencing of the amplicons was done on the Illumina HiSeq platform. The authors' analysis ran thus. PCR bias was corrected computationally using synthetic template baselines, and reads within Hamming distance 2 were collapsed, with unmergeable singletons discarded. Reads were aligned to IMGT to assign V, D and J genes, CDR3 length, and insertions or deletions at six rearrangement sites. Within each subset, clonotype counts were normalized to sorted cell number, after which true diversity and Gini coefficients were computed with the tcR R package. Repertoire sharing was quantified using the overlap coefficient calculated on TCRB nucleotide sequences. Out-of-frame TCRB sequences from naive cells were analyzed to stand in for the pre-selection repertoire. TCRdb re-hosts the immuneACCESS table, in-frame sequences only. Its copies lack some clones; in the studies checked, an unresolved V gene accounts for under half of them, and the cause for the rest is not known. V, J and clone size are taken as reported in that table, and D and trimming were inferred from the DNA itself. Within this sample are under 300,000 clones, with over 20% of them counted one time only. The top ten hold 0.025% to 0.035% of the sample.

This TCR came from a woman in her forties with type 1 diabetes. The chain is encoded by TRBV4-2 joined to TRBJ2-5, with 7 bases matching TRBD2. The sample consisted of naive CD4+ T cells from blood. The cell subset or site label, read with the paper, signifies: true naive CD4+ T cells. The CDR3 protein sequence reads: CASSQNSGLTQETQYF. The DNA sequence is as follows: TGTGCCAGCAGCCAAAATTCGGGACTAACCCAAGAGACCCAGTACTTC.